What follows describes a single TCR beta chain. The sample originates from a study of blood T cell repertoires in COVID-19. V lost 1 base and J lost 0, with 7 bases in between. Germline values: CDR1 KGHSH, CDR2 LQKENI. The CDR3 length is 15 residues. TCRdb keeps only in-frame clones here, not all; method: immunoSEQ multiplex PCR. The repertoire holds approximately 210,000 clones, around 87% seen once, with 7.2% in the top ten. The sample comprised PBMCs or T cells enriched from blood (not recorded which). The sequence was collected from a man aged 25-40 years in a cohort exposed to, infected with or recovered from COVID-19 (not recorded which). The rearrangement uses TRBV18 and TRBJ1-3, with D possibly TRBD1 on 5 matching bases. The CDR3 DNA follows: TGTGCCAGCTCACCACGGGGGGACTCTGGAAACACCATATATTTT. It translates to CASSPRGDSGNTIYF.